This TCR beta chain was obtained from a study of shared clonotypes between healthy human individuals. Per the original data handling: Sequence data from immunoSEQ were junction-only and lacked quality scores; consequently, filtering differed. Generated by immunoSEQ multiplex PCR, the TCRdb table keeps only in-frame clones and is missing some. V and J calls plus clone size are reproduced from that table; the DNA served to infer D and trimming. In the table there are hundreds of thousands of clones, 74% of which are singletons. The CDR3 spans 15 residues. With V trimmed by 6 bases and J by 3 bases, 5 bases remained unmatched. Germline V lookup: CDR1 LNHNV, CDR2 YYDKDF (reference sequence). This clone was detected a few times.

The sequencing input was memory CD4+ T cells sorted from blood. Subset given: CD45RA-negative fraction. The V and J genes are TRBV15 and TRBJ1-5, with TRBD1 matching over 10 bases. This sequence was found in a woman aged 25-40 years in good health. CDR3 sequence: CATSSDRGHNQPQHF. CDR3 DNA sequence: TGTGCCACCAGTTCAGACAGGGGGCACAATCAGCCCCAGCATTTT.